The 13 T cell receptor beta chains presented below share a single source sample, sequenced in a study of molecular identifiers for immune sequencing clone quantification. TCRdb reprocessed the PCR reads via MiXCR and lists one record per CDR3 protein. The sample shows about 330,000 distinct CDR3 sequences, 24% of them seen only once. The sample consisted of naive CD8+ T cells from blood, with Jurkat cell RNA spiked in. Subset noted: FACS-sorted CD8+CD4-CCR7+CD45RA+ naive T cells. Receptor source: a human donor in good health. Some libraries in this study had Jurkat cell RNA spiked in.

In this sample, this clonotype turned up a few times. This chain uses TRBV6-2 or TRBV6-3 with TRBJ1-4, with 7 bases identical to TRBD1. Trimming cost V 5 bases and J 3 bases; bases outside gene matches: 9. This CDR3 is built from 16 residues. Germline assignment: CDR1 MNHEY and CDR2 SVGEGT. The CDR3 coding sequence is TGTGCCAGCAGTACTCTTCGACAGGGTGCTAATGAAAAACTGTTTTTT. Protein product: CASSTLRQGANEKLFF.

This clonotype was found a few times. The J gene is TRBJ1-5, the V gene TRBV7-9; weak D call: TRBD1 (6 bases). Per germline, CDR1 SEHNR and CDR2 FQNEAQ (reference sequence). The CDR3 contains 13 residues. V dropped 4 bases and J dropped 9 bases, with 13 bases sitting between them. The CDR3 nucleotides read TGTGCCAGCAGCTCAGAGGGGGTCGGGCCCCAGCATTTT. Translated: CASSSEGVGPQHF. The full variable domain, in which reference TRBV7-9 and TRBJ1-5 provide the parts outside the CDR3, is DTGVSQNPRHKITKRGQNVTFRCDPISEHNRLYWYRQTLGQGPEFLTYFQNEAQLEKSRLLSDRFSAERPKGSFSTLEIQRTEQGDSAMYLCASSSEGVGPQHFGDGTRLSIL.

The CDR3 sequence: CASSVTVINTEAFF. Written as DNA, the CDR3 is TGTGCCAGCAGTGTGACAGTGATTAACACTGAAGCTTTCTTT. The chain is built from TRBV28 and TRBJ1-1; tentatively, D is TRBD1 (5 bases). Deletions cut 5 bases from V and 2 bases from J, with 12 bases between. Germline lookup yields CDR1 MDHEN and CDR2 SYDVKM. CDR3 size: 14 residues.

In this sample, this clonotype turned up many times. The V and J genes are TRBV28 and TRBJ2-3; no reliable D call. Trimming stripped 3 bases from V and 2 bases from J, with 6 bases between. Germline lookup yields CDR1 MDHEN and CDR2 SYDVKM. The CDR3 has 13 residues. Here the CDR3 DNA reads TGTGCCAGCAGTTTGCAGCCCACAGATACGCAGTATTTT. Protein product: CASSLQPTDTQYF.

The CDR3 region has the DNA TGTGCCAGCACTAAGCTTGGACTAGCGGGAGCCCCTAGCACAGATACGCAGTATTTT. It translates to CASTKLGLAGAPSTDTQYF. V usage is TRBV5-4 and J usage is TRBJ2-3; 13 bases map to TRBD2. Germline CDR1 is SGHNT and CDR2 is YYREEE (reference sequence). V lost 6 bases, J lost 0 bases, and 13 bases stayed unmatched. CDR3 size: 19 residues.

This clonotype was found a few times. This chain joins TRBV27 and TRBJ2-5, with D perhaps matching TRBD2 (7 bases). The length of the CDR3 is 13 residues. Germline values: CDR1 MNHEY, CDR2 SMNVEV (reference sequence). Trimming cost V 8 bases and J 3 bases, with 13 bases left between them. The CDR3 nucleotides are TGTGCCAGCGGGAGGGGGGCGGAAGAGACCCAGTACTTC. It codes for CASGRGAEETQYF.

This sequence joins TRBV29-1 and TRBJ2-3; D gene unclear. The germline V and J ends were trimmed by 4 bases and 7 bases, with 9 bases remaining between them. This CDR3 spans 11 amino acids. CDR1 is SQVTM and CDR2 is ANQGSEA in the germline V gene. The CDR3 region has the DNA TGCAGCGTTGTCTATACATATACGCAGTATTTT. It is translated as CSVVYTYTQYF.

About this clonotype: A junction boundary mismatches the germline segment, possibly from a read error. V gene TRBV29-1 combines with J gene TRBJ1-1, with 7 bases that match TRBD1. The germline V gene encodes CDR1 SQVTM and CDR2 ANQGSEA. The CDR3 totals 12 residues. The CDR3 region is CSKTGNDGEVFF. The DNA for the CDR3 is TGCAGCAAGACAGGGAACGACGGTGAAGTTTTCTTT.

This clonotype was recorded a few times. The chain recombines TRBV5-6 with TRBJ2-1; 9 bases line up with TRBD2. Germline CDR1 reads SGHDT; CDR2 reads YYEEEE. The ends lost 0 bases at V and 5 bases at J; junction bases unmatched: 18. The CDR3 loop spans 20 amino acids. CDR3 in DNA: TGTGCCAGCAGCTTGGGGGCCGTGTCGAGCGGGAGGAAGATTCACAATGAGCAGTTCTTC. Its protein product is CASSLGAVSSGRKIHNEQFF.

The V gene is TRBV27, the J gene TRBJ2-6, with 14 bases fitting TRBD2. Germline CDR1 is MNHEY and CDR2 is SMNVEV (reference sequence). With 3 bases clipped from V and 0 bases from J, the junction kept 7 bases outside the gene matches. The CDR3 has 20 residues. The DNA for the CDR3 is TGTGCCAGCAGTTTCCTAGGGACTAGCGGGGGACCCTCTGGGGCCAACGTCCTGACTTTC. This encodes CASSFLGTSGGPSGANVLTF. Drawing the rest from reference TRBV27 and TRBJ2-6, the complete variable domain is EAQVTQNPRYLITVTGKKLTVTCSQNMNHEYMSWYRQDPGLGLRQIYYSMNVEVTDKGDVPEGYKVSRKEKRNFPLILESPSPNQTSLYFCASSFLGTSGGPSGANVLTFGAGSRLTVL.

This clonotype has a count of ten or more. The chain links TRBV7-6 to TRBJ2-3; D is perhaps TRBD2 (6 bases). V was pared by 1 base and J by 2 bases, with 13 bases between. The CDR3 consists of 16 residues. Per germline, CDR1 SGHVS and CDR2 FNYEAQ. The CDR3 nucleotides read TGTGCCAGCAGCTTAGTGGGTAGCGGAAACACAGATACGCAGTATTTT. It is translated as CASSLVGSGNTDTQYF.

The V and J genes are TRBV14 and TRBJ2-7; the match to TRBD2 covers 9 bases. CDR3 length equals 17 residues. Germline trimming cut 1 base from V and 2 bases from J; bases unmatched to any gene: 9. Per germline, CDR1 SGHDN and CDR2 FVKESK. This CDR3 reads CASSQVLAGALTYEQYF. Written as DNA, the CDR3 is TGTGCCAGCAGCCAAGTCTTAGCGGGAGCTTTAACCTACGAGCAGTACTTC.

This clonotype was recorded many times. The chain employs TRBV7-8 and TRBJ2-5; no firm D call. CDR1 SGHVS and CDR2 FQNEAQ come from the germline V gene. This CDR3 is built from 15 residues. Between the trimmed V and J ends, which lost 0 bases and 0 bases, there was a span of 8 bases. CDR3 bases: TGTGCCAGCAGCTTAGCGTCAGGTCACCAAGAGACCCAGTACTTC. It specifies CASSLASGHQETQYF.